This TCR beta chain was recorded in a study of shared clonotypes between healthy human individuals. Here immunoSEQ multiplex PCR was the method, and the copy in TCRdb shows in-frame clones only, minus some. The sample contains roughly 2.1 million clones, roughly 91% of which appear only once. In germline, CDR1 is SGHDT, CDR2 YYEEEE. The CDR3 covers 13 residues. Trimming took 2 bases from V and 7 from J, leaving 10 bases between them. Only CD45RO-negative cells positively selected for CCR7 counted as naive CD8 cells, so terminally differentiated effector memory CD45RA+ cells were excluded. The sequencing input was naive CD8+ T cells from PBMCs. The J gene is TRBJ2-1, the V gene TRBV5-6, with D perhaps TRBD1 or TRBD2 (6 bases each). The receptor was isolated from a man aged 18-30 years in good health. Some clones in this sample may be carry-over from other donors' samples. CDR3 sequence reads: CASSFGGLNEQFF. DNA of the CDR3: TGTGCCAGCAGCTTTGGGGGGCTAAATGAGCAGTTCTTC.